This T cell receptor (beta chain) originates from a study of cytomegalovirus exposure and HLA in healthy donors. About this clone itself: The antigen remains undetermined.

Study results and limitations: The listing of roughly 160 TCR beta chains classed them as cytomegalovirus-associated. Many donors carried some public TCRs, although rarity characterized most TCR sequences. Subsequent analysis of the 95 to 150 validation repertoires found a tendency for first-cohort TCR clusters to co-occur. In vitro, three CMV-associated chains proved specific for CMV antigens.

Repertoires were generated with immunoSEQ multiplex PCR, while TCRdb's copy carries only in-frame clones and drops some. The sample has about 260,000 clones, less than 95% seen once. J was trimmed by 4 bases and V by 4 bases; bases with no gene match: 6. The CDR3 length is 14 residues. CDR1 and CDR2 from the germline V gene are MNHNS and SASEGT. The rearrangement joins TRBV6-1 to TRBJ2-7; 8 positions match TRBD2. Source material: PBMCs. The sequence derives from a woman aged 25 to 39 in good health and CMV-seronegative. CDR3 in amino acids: CASSAGGGRYEQYF. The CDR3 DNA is TGTGCCAGCAGTGCGGGGGGGGGCCGGTACGAGCAGTACTTC.